Below, 7 T cell receptor beta chains from the same sample are listed, as sequenced in a study of T cells in Graves' hyperthyroidism and ophthalmopathy (dated 2019 in TCRdb). Libraries were made using multiplex PCR. The sequencer was an Illumina HiSeq 2000. The TCR beta CDR3 regions were amplified from RNA transcripts. The first round of RT-PCR for the TCR CDR3 was performed with the HTBI primer set and the Qiagen OneStep RT-PCR kit. TCRdb reprocessed the public reads (quality trimming at Q25 with fastp, clone calling with MiXCR) and kept in-frame beta chains. Rows with a matching CDR3 protein are joined into one entry that keeps the most common DNA and genes. The sample table holds a few hundred thousand distinct CDR3 sequences, of which around a fifth were seen once. About two fifths of the sample goes to the ten largest clones. Source material: blood. The receptor source for this set is a man aged 45-65 years with Graves' ophthalmopathy.

This clonotype was recorded a few times. The gene calls are TRBV6-2 or TRBV6-3 and TRBJ2-1; TRBD2 might be the D (7 bases). Trimming stripped 4 bases from V and 6 bases from J, with 13 bases between. CDR3 length: 14 residues. Germline assignment: CDR1 MNHEY and CDR2 SVGEGT. CDR3 residues: CASSWWEGGNEQFF. The CDR3 nucleotides are TGTGCCAGCAGTTGGTGGGAGGGGGGCAATGAGCAGTTCTTC.

V gene TRBV27 combines with J gene TRBJ1-2; possibly TRBD1 for D (6 bases). The V end was cut by 5 bases, the J end by 4 bases, with 11 bases between. The CDR3 runs to 13 residues. Germline-derived CDR1 and CDR2 are MNHEY and SMNVEV (reference sequence). In DNA, the CDR3 is TGTGCCAGCAGTCCCCAGGACAGCTATGGCTACACCTTC. It codes for CASSPQDSYGYTF.

The gene calls are TRBV20-1 and TRBJ2-5; no clear D. The CDR3 is made up of 12 amino acids. Germline loops: CDR1 DFQATT, CDR2 SNEGSKA (reference sequence). V was clipped by 0 bases and J by 5 bases, with 7 bases between them. CDR3 protein: CSARDVEETQYF. CDR3 DNA: TGCAGTGCTAGAGACGTGGAGGAGACCCAGTACTTC.

This clonotype occurred a few times. The chain joins TRBV28 to TRBJ2-3; D remains unclear. The CDR3 consists of 11 residues. V was cut by 8 bases and J by 1 base, with 4 bases left in between. The germline V gene encodes CDR1 MDHEN and CDR2 SYDVKM. CDR3 bases: TGTGCCAGCGAGGGCACAGATACGCAGTATTTT. It yields the protein CASEGTDTQYF.

This clonotype has ten or more counts. V is TRBV11-2 and J is TRBJ2-7; D unresolved. V was clipped by 4 bases and J by 3 bases, with 7 bases between them. The CDR3 is 12 residues long. Germline loops: CDR1 SGHAT, CDR2 FQNNGV. CDR3 DNA: TGTGCCAGCAGCTCAATGAGCTACGAGCAGTACTTC. It codes for CASSSMSYEQYF.

This chain uses TRBV11-2 with TRBJ2-1; D not certain. The CDR3 is 13 residues long. Germline CDR1 reads SGHAT; CDR2 reads FQNNGV. V lost 3 bases and J lost 6, with 9 bases in between. In DNA, the CDR3 is TGTGCCAGCAGCTTCATCCCGGGCAATGAGCAGTTCTTC. It translates to CASSFIPGNEQFF. Full variable domain (outside the CDR3, taken from reference TRBV11-2 and TRBJ2-1): EAGVAQSPRYKIIEKRQSVAFWCNPISGHATLYWYQQILGQGPKLLIQFQNNGVVDDSQLPKDRFSAERLKGVDSTLKIQPAKLEDSAVYLCASSFIPGNEQFFGPGTRLTVL.

This clonotype was counted a few times. This chain links TRBV5-6 with TRBJ2-7, with 9 positions matching TRBD1. The germline CDR1 and CDR2 sequences are SGHDT and YYEEEE. Trimming cost V 4 bases and J 5 bases; bases outside gene matches: 10. The CDR3 is 15 amino acids. CDR3 region: CASSAWTGEPHEQYF. The CDR3 nucleotides read TGTGCCAGCAGCGCCTGGACAGGGGAACCCCACGAGCAGTACTTC. Full variable domain (remainder filled in from reference TRBV5-6 and TRBJ2-7): DAGVTQSPTHLIKTRGQQVTLRCSPKSGHDTVSWYQQALGQGPQFIFQYYEEEERQRGNFPDRFSGHQFPNYSSELNVNALLLGDSALYLCASSAWTGEPHEQYFGPGTRLTVT.